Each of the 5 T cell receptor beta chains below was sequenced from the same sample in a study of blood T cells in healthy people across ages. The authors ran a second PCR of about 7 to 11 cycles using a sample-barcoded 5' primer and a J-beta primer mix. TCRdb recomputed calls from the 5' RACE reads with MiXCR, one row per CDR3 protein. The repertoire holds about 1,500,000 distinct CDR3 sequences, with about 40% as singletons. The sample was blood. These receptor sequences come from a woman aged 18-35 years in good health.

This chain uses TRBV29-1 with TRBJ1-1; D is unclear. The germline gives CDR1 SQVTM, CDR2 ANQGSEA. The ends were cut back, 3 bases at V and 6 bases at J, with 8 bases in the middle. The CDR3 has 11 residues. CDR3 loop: CSVDRGAEAFF. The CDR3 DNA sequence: TGCAGCGTTGACAGAGGCGCTGAAGCTTTCTTT.

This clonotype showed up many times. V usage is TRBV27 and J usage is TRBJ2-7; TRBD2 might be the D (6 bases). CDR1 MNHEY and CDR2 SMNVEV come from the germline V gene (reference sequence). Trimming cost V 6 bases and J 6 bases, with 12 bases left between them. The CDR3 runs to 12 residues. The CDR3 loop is CASRRLEGEQYF. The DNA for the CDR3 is TGTGCCAGCAGGCGACTAGAGGGCGAGCAGTACTTC.

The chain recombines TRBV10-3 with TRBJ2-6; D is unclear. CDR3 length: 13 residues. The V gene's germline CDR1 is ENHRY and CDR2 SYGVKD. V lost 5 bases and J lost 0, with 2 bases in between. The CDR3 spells CAISLSGANVLTF. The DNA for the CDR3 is TGTGCCATCAGTCTCTCTGGGGCCAACGTCCTGACTTTC.

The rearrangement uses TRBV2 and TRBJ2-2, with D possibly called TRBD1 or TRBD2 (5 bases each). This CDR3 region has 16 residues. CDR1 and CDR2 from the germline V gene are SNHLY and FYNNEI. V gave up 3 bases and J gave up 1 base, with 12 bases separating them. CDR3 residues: CASSEIARGNTGELFF. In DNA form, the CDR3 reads TGTGCCAGCAGTGAGATAGCGAGGGGGAACACCGGGGAGCTGTTTTTT.

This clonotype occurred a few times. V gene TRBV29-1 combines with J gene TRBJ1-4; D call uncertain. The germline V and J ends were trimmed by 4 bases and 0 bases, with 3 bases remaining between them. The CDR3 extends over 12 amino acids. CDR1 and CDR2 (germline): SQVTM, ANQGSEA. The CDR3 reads CSVVTTNEKLFF. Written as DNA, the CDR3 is TGCAGCGTTGTGACAACTAATGAAAAACTGTTTTTT.